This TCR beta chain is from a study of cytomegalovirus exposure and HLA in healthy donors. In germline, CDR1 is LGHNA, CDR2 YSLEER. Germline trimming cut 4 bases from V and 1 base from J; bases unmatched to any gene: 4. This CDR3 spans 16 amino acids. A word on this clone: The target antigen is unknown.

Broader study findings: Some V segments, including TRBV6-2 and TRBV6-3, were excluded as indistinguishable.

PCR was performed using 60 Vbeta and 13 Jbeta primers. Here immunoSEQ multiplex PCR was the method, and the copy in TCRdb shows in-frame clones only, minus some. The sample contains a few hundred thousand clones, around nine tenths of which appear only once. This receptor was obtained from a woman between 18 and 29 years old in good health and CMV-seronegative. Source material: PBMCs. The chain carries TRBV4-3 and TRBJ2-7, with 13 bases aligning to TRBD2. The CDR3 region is CASSRMTSGRSYEQYF. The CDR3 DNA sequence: TGCGCCAGCAGCCGGATGACTAGCGGGAGGTCCTACGAGCAGTACTTC.